Below are 23 T cell receptor beta chains sequenced from a single sample in a study of shared clonotypes between healthy human individuals (dated by TCRdb to 2018 to 2020). The receptor library was made with the immunoSEQ multiplex PCR assay. This is the immuneACCESS table as TCRdb keeps it, with only in-frame sequences that have V and J called. A part of the clones is gone; compared with another copy, unresolved V genes explain less than half, and the rest is unexplained. The sample yields about 2.1 million clones; 85% to 95% were counted once. In total, the top ten clones hold around 1.7% of the sample. CD8 naive samples were obtained by positive selection for CCR7 among CD45RO-negative cells, yielding a CD45RA+CCR7+ population from which TemRA cells were excluded. What was sequenced was naive CD8+ T cells from PBMCs. The sample's cell subset or site label is to be understood as: CD45RA+CCR7+. These receptors came from a man aged 18 to 30 in good health. Some clones in this sample may be carry-over from other donors' samples.

The J gene is TRBJ2-2, the V gene TRBV7-3; no firm D call. Germline V gene data show CDR1 as SGHTA and CDR2 as FQGTGA. The V end lost 0 bases, the J end lost 1 base, and 6 bases lay between the germline ends. The CDR3 sequence is 15 residues long. The CDR3 DNA reads TGTGCCAGCAGCTTAACAGTTATGAACACCGGGGAGCTGTTTTTT. Translating gives CASSLTVMNTGELFF.

The chain has TRBV19 and TRBJ1-5, with 8 nucleotides matching TRBD1. Looked up from germline, CDR1 is LNHDA and CDR2 is SQIVND (reference sequence). The CDR3 runs 16 residues. Unmatched junction bases numbered 11, after V lost 7 bases and J lost 3 bases. DNA for the CDR3: TGTGCCAGTACCCCCCTTGCAGGGGGCAACAATCAGCCCCAGCATTTT. Its protein product is CASTPLAGGNNQPQHF. The variable domain in full, with the rest retrieved from reference TRBV19 and TRBJ1-5, is DGGITQSPKYLFRKEGQNVTLSCEQNLNHDAMYWYRQDPGQGLRLIYYSQIVNDFQKGDIAEGYSVSREKKESFPLTVTSAQKNPTAFYLCASTPLAGGNNQPQHFGDGTRLSIL.

V gene TRBV10-1 combines with J gene TRBJ2-7; weak D call: TRBD2 (5 bases). Germline V gene lookup returns CDR1 WNHNN and CDR2 SYGVQD (reference sequence). This CDR3 is 12 amino acids long. CDR3: CPMAPGSGEQYF. The CDR3 DNA sequence: TGCCCCATGGCCCCCGGCAGCGGCGAGCAGTACTTC.

Notes on this clone: Germline is not matched at one junction end, which may reflect a read error. The sample contains more than one DNA sequence encoding this CDR3. The chain carries TRBV7-9 and TRBJ1-1; no clear D. This CDR3 spans 16 amino acids. Per germline, CDR1 SEHNR and CDR2 FQNEAQ (reference sequence). The CDR3 DNA follows: TGTGCTAGCAGCTTTGACCCCCAGACCCTGAACACTGAAGCTTTCTTT. Residues: CASSFDPQTLNTEAFF.

CDR3 nucleotide sequence: TGCAGCGTCACAACAGGGCTCAATCAGCCCCAGCATTTT. It yields the protein CSVTTGLNQPQHF. The chain has TRBV29-1 and TRBJ1-5; D possibly corresponds to TRBD1 (6 bases). V was clipped by 6 bases and J by 3 bases, with 12 bases between them. CDR1 and CDR2 (germline): SQVTM, ANQGSEA. This CDR3 spans 13 amino acids.

The chain carries TRBV2 and TRBJ2-7; 9 positions match TRBD2. CDR1 and CDR2 (germline): SNHLY, FYNNEI. The CDR3 has 14 residues. The ends lost 11 bases at V and 1 base at J; junction bases unmatched: 9. The CDR3 region is CARAPLAGSYEQYF. CDR3 nucleotides: TGTGCCCGAGCCCCACTAGCGGGTTCCTACGAGCAGTACTTC. Full variable domain (outside the CDR3, taken from reference TRBV2 and TRBJ2-7): EPEVTQTPSHQVTQMGQEVILRCVPISNHLYFYWYRQILGQKVEFLVSFYNNEISEKSEIFDDQFSVERPDGSNFTLKIRSTKLEDSAMYFCARAPLAGSYEQYFGPGTRLTVT.

The chain is built from TRBV25-1 and TRBJ2-1; maybe TRBD2 (5 bases). Germline CDR1 is MGHDK and CDR2 is SYGVNS. The V end lost 0 bases, the J end lost 3 bases, and 12 bases lay between the germline ends. The CDR3 length is 16 residues. The CDR3 DNA follows: TGTGCCAGCAGTGAATACGCGGGCCCTTTCTACAATGAGCAGTTCTTC. Its protein product is CASSEYAGPFYNEQFF.

The CDR3 DNA follows: TGTGCCAGCAGCTTAGCTCAGAGAAGCTCCTACAATGAGCAGTTCTTC. It translates to CASSLAQRSSYNEQFF. This chain joins TRBV7-6 and TRBJ2-1; unclear D gene. The CDR3 consists of 16 residues. V lost 0 bases and J lost 0, with 9 bases in between. Germline V gene lookup returns CDR1 SGHVS and CDR2 FNYEAQ.

The rearrangement uses TRBV27 and TRBJ2-7; D may be TRBD1 (6 bases). V was trimmed by 5 bases and J by 3 bases, leaving 11 bases between them. Germline V CDR1 and CDR2: MNHEY, SMNVEV (reference sequence). CDR3 length equals 13 residues. CDR3 residues: CASSPSQGYEQYF. CDR3 nucleotides: TGTGCCAGCAGTCCATCACAGGGCTACGAGCAGTACTTC.

The V and J genes are TRBV25-1 and TRBJ2-3; weak D call: TRBD1 (6 bases). The CDR3 runs to 14 residues. The ends were cut back, 8 bases at V and 4 bases at J, with 16 bases in the middle. Germline lookup yields CDR1 MGHDK and CDR2 SYGVNS. The CDR3 DNA follows: TGTGCCAGCCTGAGGCAGGGGAGCGCAGATACGCAGTATTTT. Its translation: CASLRQGSADTQYF.

V and J are TRBV16 and TRBJ2-7; TRBD1 is a possible D gene (6 bases). CDR3 size: 15 residues. V lost 4 bases, J lost 5 bases, and 18 bases lay in between. CDR1 is KGHSY and CDR2 is FQNENV in the germline V gene. This chain's CDR3 is CASSPPGAGDNEQYF. CDR3 bases: TGTGCCAGCAGCCCTCCAGGGGCAGGGGACAACGAGCAGTACTTC.

V usage is TRBV4-1 and J usage is TRBJ2-1, with TRBD2 matching 11 bases. This CDR3 comprises 18 residues. Germline V gene data show CDR1 as MGHRA and CDR2 as YSYEKL. V was pared by 4 bases and J by 2 bases, with 10 bases of the junction left unmatched. The CDR3 protein is CASSRGVGTSGPYNEQFF. In DNA form, the CDR3 reads TGCGCCAGCAGCCGGGGGGTCGGGACTAGCGGCCCCTACAATGAGCAGTTCTTC.

A single count supports this clone. V is TRBV19 and J is TRBJ2-3, with TRBD2 identical over 9 bases. The junction had 24 bases not matched to a gene; V was cut back by 9 bases and J by 8 bases. Germline-derived CDR1 and CDR2 are LNHDA and SQIVND (reference sequence). The CDR3 is made up of 18 amino acids. The CDR3 is CASNTRLAGRPDRGTQYF. DNA of the CDR3: TGTGCCAGCAATACGCGGCTAGCGGGGAGGCCCGATAGGGGTACGCAGTATTTT.

In its sample, this clone was seen a few times. The V gene is TRBV28, the J gene TRBJ1-5; D is undetermined. The CDR3 extends over 14 amino acids. Deletions cut 4 bases from V and 2 bases from J, with 9 bases between. Germline V CDR1 and CDR2: MDHEN, SYDVKM. Here the CDR3 DNA reads TGTGCCAGCAGTTCGGCTCGGGGCAATCAGCCCCAGCATTTT. It encodes CASSSARGNQPQHF.

The chain links TRBV14 to TRBJ2-7; no clear D. Trimming took off 3 bases at V and 3 bases at J, with 9 bases between the two ends. The CDR3 spans 13 residues. Germline CDR1 SGHDN, CDR2 FVKESK. CDR3 region: CASSHPDGYEQYF. CDR3 DNA sequence: TGTGCCAGCAGCCATCCGGACGGCTACGAGCAGTACTTC.

V and J are TRBV27 and TRBJ2-7, with 7 nucleotides matching TRBD2. The CDR3 is made up of 13 amino acids. V was clipped by 5 bases and J by 4 bases; unmatched bases: 5. Germline V gene data show CDR1 as MNHEY and CDR2 as SMNVEV (reference sequence). In DNA form, the CDR3 reads TGTGCCAGCAGTCCTACTAGCGCATACGAGCAGTACTTC. Protein sequence: CASSPTSAYEQYF.

V is TRBV11-2 and J is TRBJ2-1; D gene uncertain. Germline V gene sequence: CDR1 SGHAT, CDR2 FQNNGV. V dropped 11 bases and J dropped 11 bases, with 13 bases sitting between them. This CDR3 contains 10 residues. In DNA, the CDR3 is TGTGCCGTTCATTACGACCAGCAGTTCTTC. Protein: CAVHYDQQFF.

The gene calls are TRBV27 and TRBJ2-5; TRBD1 might be the D (6 bases). The CDR3 loop spans 16 amino acids. Trimming left V 5 bases short and J 2 bases short, with 18 bases between. The germline V gene has CDR1 MNHEY and CDR2 SMNVEV (reference sequence). CDR3 sequence: CASSKGVVGVQETQYF. The CDR3 DNA reads as TGTGCCAGCAGTAAGGGGGTCGTGGGGGTGCAAGAGACCCAGTACTTC.

This sequence joins TRBV19 and TRBJ1-1, with D uncertain. V dropped 3 bases and J dropped 7 bases, with 15 bases sitting between them. The CDR3 spans 14 residues. Germline V lookup: CDR1 LNHDA, CDR2 SQIVND (reference sequence). Written as DNA, the CDR3 is TGTGCCAGTAGTATTTCCCCCTCCTTTAGTGAAGCTTTCTTT. Translated: CASSISPSFSEAFF.

The chain employs TRBV5-5 and TRBJ1-1; 7 bases agree with TRBD1. From germline, CDR1 is SGHKS and CDR2 YYEKEE (reference sequence). The J segment lost 7 bases and the V segment lost 4 bases, leaving 7 bases of the junction unmatched. The CDR3 loop spans 13 amino acids. The DNA of the CDR3 is TGTGCCAGCAGCGACGGGACAGCGAATGAAGCTTTCTTT. This codes for CASSDGTANEAFF.

Concerning this clone: The sample holds other DNA sequences that translate to the same CDR3. The chain carries TRBV7-9 and TRBJ1-2; D gene ambiguous. The V end lost 1 base, the J end lost 0 bases, and 6 bases lay between the germline ends. Germline-derived CDR1 and CDR2 are SEHNR and FQNEAQ (reference sequence). The CDR3 is made up of 14 amino acids. CDR3 sequence: CASSLVGSNYGYTF. The CDR3 DNA follows: TGTGCCAGCAGCTTAGTTGGCTCTAACTATGGCTACACCTTC.

This clone was observed a single time. The chain couples TRBV6-1 to TRBJ1-5; D possibly corresponds to TRBD1 (6 bases). The length of the CDR3 is 17 residues. CDR1 is MNHNS, CDR2 SASEGT, per germline. Trimming took 4 bases from V and 2 from J, leaving 18 bases between them. The CDR3 loop reads CASSARGPGAGNQPQHF. CDR3 nucleotides: TGTGCCAGCAGTGCTCGGGGTCCAGGGGCCGGCAATCAGCCCCAGCATTTT.

The chain carries TRBV5-1 and TRBJ2-7; TRBD1 matches 8 bases. The CDR3 covers 15 residues. CDR1 and CDR2 (germline): SGHRS, YFSETQ. V lost 1 base and J lost 4; bases outside the gene matches: 7. This CDR3 reads CASSLTRDRTYEQYF. The CDR3 bases are TGCGCCAGCAGCTTGACCCGGGACAGGACTTACGAGCAGTACTTC.